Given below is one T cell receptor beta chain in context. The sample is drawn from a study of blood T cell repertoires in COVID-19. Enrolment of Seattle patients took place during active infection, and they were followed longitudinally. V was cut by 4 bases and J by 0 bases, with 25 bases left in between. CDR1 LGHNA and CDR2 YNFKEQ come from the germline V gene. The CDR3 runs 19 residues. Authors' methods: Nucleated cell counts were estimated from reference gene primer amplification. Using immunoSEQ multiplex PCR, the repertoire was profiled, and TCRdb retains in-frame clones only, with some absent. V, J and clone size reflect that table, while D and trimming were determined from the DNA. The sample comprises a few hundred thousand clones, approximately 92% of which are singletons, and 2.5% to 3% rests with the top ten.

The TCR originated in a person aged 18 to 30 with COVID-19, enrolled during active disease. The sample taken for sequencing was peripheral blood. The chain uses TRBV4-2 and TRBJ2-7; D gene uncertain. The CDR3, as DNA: TGTGCCAGCAGCCTTCGTGTTTCGAGCGCCGAAAAAGTCTCCTACGAGCAGTACTTC. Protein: CASSLRVSSAEKVSYEQYF.